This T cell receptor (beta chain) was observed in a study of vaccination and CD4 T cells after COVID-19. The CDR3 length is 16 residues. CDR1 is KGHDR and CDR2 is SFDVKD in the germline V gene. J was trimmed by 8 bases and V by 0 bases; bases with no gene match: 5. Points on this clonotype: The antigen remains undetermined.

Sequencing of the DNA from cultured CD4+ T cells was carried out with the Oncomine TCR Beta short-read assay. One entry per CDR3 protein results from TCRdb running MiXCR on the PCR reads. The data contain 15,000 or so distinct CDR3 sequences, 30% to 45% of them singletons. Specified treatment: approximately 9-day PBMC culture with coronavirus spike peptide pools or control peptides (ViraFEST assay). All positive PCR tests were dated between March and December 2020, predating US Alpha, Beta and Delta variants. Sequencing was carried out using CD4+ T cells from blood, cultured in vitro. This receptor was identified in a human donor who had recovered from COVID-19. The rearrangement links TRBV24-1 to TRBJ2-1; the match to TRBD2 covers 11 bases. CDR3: CATSDLSSGRIHEQFF. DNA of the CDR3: TGTGCCACCAGTGATTTGTCTAGCGGGAGGATCCATGAGCAGTTCTTC.